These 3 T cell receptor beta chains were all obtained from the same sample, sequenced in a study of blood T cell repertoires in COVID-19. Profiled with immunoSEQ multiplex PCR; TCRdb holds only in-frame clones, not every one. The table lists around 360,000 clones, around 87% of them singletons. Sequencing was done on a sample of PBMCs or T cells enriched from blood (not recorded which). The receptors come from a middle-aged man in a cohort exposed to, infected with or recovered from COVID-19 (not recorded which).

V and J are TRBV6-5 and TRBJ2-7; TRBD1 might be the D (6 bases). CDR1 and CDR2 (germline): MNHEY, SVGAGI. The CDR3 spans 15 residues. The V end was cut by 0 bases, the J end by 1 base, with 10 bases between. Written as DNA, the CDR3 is TGTGCCAGCAGTTACTCCGGGGACACATCCTACGAGCAGTACTTC. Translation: CASSYSGDTSYEQYF.

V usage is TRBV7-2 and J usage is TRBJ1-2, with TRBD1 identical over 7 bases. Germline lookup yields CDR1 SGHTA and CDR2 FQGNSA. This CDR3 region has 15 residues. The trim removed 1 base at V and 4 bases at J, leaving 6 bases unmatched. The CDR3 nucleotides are TGTGCCAGCAGCTTAGGGGCAGGGGGATCCTATGGCTACACCTTC. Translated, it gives CASSLGAGGSYGYTF.

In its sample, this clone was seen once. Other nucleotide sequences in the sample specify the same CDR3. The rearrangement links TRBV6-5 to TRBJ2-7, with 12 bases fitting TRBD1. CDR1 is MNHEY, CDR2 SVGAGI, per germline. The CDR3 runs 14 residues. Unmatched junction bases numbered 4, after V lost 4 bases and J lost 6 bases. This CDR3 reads CASSSRDRGREQYF. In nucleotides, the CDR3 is TGTGCCAGCAGTTCCCGGGACAGGGGGCGCGAGCAGTACTTC.